This TCR beta chain was retrieved from a study of shared clonotypes between healthy human individuals (dated by TCRdb to 2018 to 2021). Background for the entire study: A couple of women and a few men aged 18 to 49 years were included in the cohort. Between about 0.8 and 9.5 billion PBMCs per donor were obtained by leukapheresis. Libraries were prepared and TCR repertoires were sequenced by different laboratories using diverse techniques, in order to increase sequencing depth and limit assay-specific biases. To estimate repertoire size and how much clonotypes are shared between individuals, the study performed deep sequencing of blood TCR repertoires from roughly five healthy adults. For each donor, CD4 naive and CD4 memory were each run on three plates, CD8 naive on two plates, and CD8 memory on one plate.

Notes on this clone: Its antigen is still unknown. No much larger clonotype is one base removed from it; base qualities were not supplied.

Using the deep immunoSEQ assay, multiplex PCR amplified TCR CDR3 regions from genomic DNA. Genomic DNA extracted from each cell subset was distributed evenly over all wells of several immunoSEQ 96-well plates, and each plate served as one replicate. Each replicate PCR for sorted subsets received around 0.2 ug genomic DNA, equal to about 30,000 T cell genomes. Purified libraries were measured with a Qubit 3.0 fluorometer, size-checked on a Bioanalyzer 2100, and measured again with the KAPA Library Quantification kit. Each immunoSEQ 96-well plate was sequenced on its own single-read 150-cycle Illumina NextSeq 550 flow cell. Per the original workflow: Because the immunoSEQ output included only junctional sequences and no quality scores, the filtering could not be the same as the filtering used for full-length reads. To assign V/J genes and CDR3, sequences were annotated against IMGT germline references using PyIR, a Python wrapper for IgBLAST v1.9. Reads were removed for weak V/J assignments (E-value above 1e-6), missing CDR3, stop codons, out-of-frame junctions, or ambiguous translated residues. V3J clonotypes were defined as sequences sharing an identical inferred V gene, J gene, and CDR3 amino acid sequence. Percentage overlap between repertoires was computed as shared unique clonotypes divided by the size of the smaller repertoire. Three approaches were used to assess repertoire richness: RTK rarefaction, the Chao1 estimator, and Recon v2.1 estimates of unobserved clonotypes. For all TCRbeta clonotypes obtained by the gDNA method from a few donors, generation probabilities were computed with OLGA. TCRdb took this table from immuneACCESS and kept in-frame rearrangements with V and J called. Such tables lack part of the clones; where checked against another copy, unresolved V genes explain under half of the gap, and the rest is unexplained. V, J and clone size are taken as reported in that table, and D and trimming were inferred from the DNA itself. The sample table records about 820,000 clones; around 93% of these occur just once. The ten largest clones take up around 24% of the sample.

CD8 naive samples were obtained by positive selection for CCR7 among CD45RO-negative cells, yielding a CD45RA+CCR7+ population from which TemRA cells were excluded. The donors were healthy, HIV-negative adults who had no recently reported acute infections or vaccinations. All donors were Caucasian adults living in Nashville, Tennessee, USA. Blood was collected by leukapheresis, and PBMCs were isolated by Ficoll-Histopaque density gradient centrifugation and then cryopreserved in liquid nitrogen vapor phase. Purity and quantity of every magnetically sorted T cell population were checked by analytical flow cytometry. Each sorted fraction had its genomic DNA isolated and then quantified by UV absorbance on a Nanodrop 2000c. Here is what the overall study found, with its caveats: Naive subsets generally had larger estimated clonotype richness than memory subsets did. When a handful of donors were compared, the shared fraction of clonotypes was 5% to 6.5% for naive CD4, around 3.5% for naive CD8, about 2.5% for memory CD4, and around 0.4% for memory CD8. Sampling was restricted to blood, and TCR repertoires in tissues likely differ from the TCR repertoires found in blood. Based on pairwise subsampling, the degree of clonotype sharing among donors was expected to be affected by sequencing depth. The small number of donors limited the genetic and exposure-history diversity represented. Rarefaction of sorted-subset datasets indicated incomplete sequencing despite the large sequencing depth. Higher generation probabilities were observed for clonotypes shared by all four sorted-subset donors than for non-shared clonotypes.

The CDR1 and CDR2 encoded by the germline V gene are SGHRS and YFSETQ. V is cut back by 1 base and J by 2 bases, with 6 bases in the junction unmatched. Measured from the cysteine to the phenylalanine, the CDR3 is 16 residues long. Only the CDR3 portion is preserved as DNA: 48 bases, with reading frame beginning at the first base. The sequence derives from a man aged 25 to 40 in good health. The chain joins TRBV5-1 to TRBJ2-7; 10 of the junction bases match TRBD1. Sequenced input: naive CD8+ T cells sorted from blood. This specimen's cell subset or site label, interpreted: CD45RA+CCR7+. The sequence in DNA is TGCGCCAGCAGCTTGCCCACCGGGACAGGGGCCTACGAGCAGTACTTC. This is translated as CASSLPTGTGAYEQYF. Outside the CDR3, residues come from the reference TRBV5-1 and TRBJ2-7 proteins, so the full variable domain is: KAGVTQTPRYLIKTRGQQVTLSCSPISGHRSVSWYQQTPGQGLQFLFEYFSETQRNKGNFPGRFSGRQFSNSRSEMNVSTLELGDSALYLCASSLPTGTGAYEQYFGPGTRLTVT.